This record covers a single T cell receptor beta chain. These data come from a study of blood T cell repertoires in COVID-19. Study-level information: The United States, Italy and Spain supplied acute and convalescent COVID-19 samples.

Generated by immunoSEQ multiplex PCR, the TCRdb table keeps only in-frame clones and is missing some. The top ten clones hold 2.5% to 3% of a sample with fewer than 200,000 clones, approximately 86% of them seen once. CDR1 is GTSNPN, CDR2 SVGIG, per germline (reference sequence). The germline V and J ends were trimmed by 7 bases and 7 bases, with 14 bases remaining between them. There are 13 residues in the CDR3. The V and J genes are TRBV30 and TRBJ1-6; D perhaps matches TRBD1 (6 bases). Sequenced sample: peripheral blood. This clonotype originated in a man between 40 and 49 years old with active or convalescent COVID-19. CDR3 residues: CALSTGWNSPLHF. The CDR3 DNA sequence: TGTGCCTTGTCAACAGGGTGGAATTCACCCCTCCACTTT. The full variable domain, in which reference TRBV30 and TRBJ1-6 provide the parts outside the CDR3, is SQTIHQWPATLVQPVGSPLSLECTVEGTSNPNLYWYRQAAGRGLQLLFYSVGIGQISSEVPQNLSASRPQDRQFILSSKKLLLSDSGFYLCALSTGWNSPLHFGNGTRLTVT.